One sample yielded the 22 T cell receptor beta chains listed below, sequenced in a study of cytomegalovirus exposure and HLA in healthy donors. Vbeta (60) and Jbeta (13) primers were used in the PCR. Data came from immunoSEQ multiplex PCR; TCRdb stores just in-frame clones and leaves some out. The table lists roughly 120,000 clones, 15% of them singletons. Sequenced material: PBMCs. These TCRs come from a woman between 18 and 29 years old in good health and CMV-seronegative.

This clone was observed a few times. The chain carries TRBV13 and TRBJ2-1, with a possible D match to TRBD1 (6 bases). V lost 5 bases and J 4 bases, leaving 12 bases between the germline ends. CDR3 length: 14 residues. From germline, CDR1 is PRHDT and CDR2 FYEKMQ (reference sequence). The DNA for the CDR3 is TGTGCCAGCAGCCAATTAAGGGGGTACAATGAGCAGTTCTTC. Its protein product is CASSQLRGYNEQFF.

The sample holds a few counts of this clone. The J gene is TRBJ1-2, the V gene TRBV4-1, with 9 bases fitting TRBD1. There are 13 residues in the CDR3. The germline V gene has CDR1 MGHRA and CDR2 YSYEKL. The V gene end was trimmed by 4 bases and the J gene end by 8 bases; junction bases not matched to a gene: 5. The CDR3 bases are TGCGCCAGCAGCCTCAGGACAGGGGAAGGCTACACCTTC. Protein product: CASSLRTGEGYTF.

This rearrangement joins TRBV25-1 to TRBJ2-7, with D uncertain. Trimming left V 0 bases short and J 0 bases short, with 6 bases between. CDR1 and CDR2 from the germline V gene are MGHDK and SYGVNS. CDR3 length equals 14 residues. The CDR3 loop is CASSEYSASYEQYF. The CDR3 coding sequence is TGTGCCAGCAGTGAATACAGCGCCTCCTACGAGCAGTACTTC.

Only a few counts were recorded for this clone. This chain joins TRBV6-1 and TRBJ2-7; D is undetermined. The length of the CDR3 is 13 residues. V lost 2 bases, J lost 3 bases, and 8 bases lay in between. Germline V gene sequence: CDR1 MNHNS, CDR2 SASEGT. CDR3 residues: CASSEILYYEQYF. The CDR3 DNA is TGTGCCAGCAGTGAAATATTGTACTACGAGCAGTACTTC.

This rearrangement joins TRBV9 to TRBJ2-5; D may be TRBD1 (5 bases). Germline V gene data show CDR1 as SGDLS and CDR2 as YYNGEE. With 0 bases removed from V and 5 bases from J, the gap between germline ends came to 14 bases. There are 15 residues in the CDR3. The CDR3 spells CASSVDPTGRETQYF. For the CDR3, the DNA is TGTGCCAGCAGCGTAGATCCTACAGGCCGGGAGACCCAGTACTTC.

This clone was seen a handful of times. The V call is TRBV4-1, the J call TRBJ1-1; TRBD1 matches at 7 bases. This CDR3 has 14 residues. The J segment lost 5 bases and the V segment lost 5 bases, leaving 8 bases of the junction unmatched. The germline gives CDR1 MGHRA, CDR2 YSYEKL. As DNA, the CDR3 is TGCGCCAGCAGCGTACAGGGGATCGGGACTGAAGCTTTCTTT. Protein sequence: CASSVQGIGTEAFF.

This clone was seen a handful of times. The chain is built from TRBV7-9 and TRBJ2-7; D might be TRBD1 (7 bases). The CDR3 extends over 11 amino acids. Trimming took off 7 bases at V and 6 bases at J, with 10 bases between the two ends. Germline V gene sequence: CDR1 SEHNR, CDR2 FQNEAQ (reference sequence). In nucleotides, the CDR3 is TGTGCCAGCACCCAGGGGGGCGAGCAGTACTTC. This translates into CASTQGGEQYF. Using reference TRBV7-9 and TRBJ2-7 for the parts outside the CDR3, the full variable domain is DTGVSQNPRHKITKRGQNVTFRCDPISEHNRLYWYRQTLGQGPEFLTYFQNEAQLEKSRLLSDRFSAERPKGSFSTLEIQRTEQGDSAMYLCASTQGGEQYFGPGTRLTVT.

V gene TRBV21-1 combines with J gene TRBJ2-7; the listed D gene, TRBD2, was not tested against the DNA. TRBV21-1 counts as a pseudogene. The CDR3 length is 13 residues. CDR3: CASKQSGVYEQYF. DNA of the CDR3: TGTGCCAGCAAGCAATCCGGGGTCTACGAGCAGTACTTC.

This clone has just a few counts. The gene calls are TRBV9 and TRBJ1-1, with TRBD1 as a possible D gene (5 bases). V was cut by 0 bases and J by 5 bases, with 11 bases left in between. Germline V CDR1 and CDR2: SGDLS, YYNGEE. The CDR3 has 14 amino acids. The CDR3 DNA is TGTGCCAGCAGCGTAGGGGGCGCGGGAACTGAAGCTTTCTTT. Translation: CASSVGGAGTEAFF.

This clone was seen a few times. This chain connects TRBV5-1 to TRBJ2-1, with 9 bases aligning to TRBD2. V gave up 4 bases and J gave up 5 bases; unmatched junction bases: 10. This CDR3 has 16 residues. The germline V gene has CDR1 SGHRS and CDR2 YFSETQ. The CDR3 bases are TGCGCCAGCAGCCTCAAACGACTAGCGGCTAACAATGAGCAGTTCTTC. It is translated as CASSLKRLAANNEQFF.

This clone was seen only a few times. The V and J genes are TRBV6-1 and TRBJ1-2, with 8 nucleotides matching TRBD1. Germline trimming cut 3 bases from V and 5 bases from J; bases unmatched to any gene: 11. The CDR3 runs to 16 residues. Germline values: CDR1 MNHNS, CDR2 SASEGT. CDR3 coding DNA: TGTGCCAGCAGTGACCCCGGGGACAGGCCATGGTATGGCTACACCTTC. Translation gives CASSDPGDRPWYGYTF.

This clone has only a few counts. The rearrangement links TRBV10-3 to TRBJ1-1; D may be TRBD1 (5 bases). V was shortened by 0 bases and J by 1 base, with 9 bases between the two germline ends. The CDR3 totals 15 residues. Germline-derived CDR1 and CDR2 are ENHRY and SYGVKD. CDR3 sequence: CAISESQASNTEAFF. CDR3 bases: TGTGCCATCAGTGAGTCACAGGCCTCGAACACTGAAGCTTTCTTT.

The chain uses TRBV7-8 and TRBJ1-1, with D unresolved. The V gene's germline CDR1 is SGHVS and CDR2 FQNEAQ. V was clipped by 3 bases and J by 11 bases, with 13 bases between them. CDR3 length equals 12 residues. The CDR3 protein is CASSFPGRGAFF. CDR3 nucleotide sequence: TGTGCCAGCAGCTTCCCAGGACGCGGGGCTTTCTTT.

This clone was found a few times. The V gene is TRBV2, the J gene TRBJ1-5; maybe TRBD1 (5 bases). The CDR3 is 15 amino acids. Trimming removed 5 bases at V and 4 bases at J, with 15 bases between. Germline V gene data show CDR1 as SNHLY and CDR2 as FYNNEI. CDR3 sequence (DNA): TGTGCCAGCAGTACTGGACGTGGGGCGAATCAGCCCCAGCATTTT. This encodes CASSTGRGANQPQHF.

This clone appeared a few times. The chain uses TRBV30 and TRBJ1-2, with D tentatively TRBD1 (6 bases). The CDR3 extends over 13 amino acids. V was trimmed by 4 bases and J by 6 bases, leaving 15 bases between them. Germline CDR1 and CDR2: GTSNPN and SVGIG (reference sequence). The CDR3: CAWIASQGHGYTF. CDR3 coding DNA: TGTGCCTGGATCGCATCACAGGGTCATGGCTACACCTTC. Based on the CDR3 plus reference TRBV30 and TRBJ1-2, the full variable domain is SQTIHQWPATLVQPVGSPLSLECTVEGTSNPNLYWYRQAAGRGLQLLFYSVGIGQISSEVPQNLSASRPQDRQFILSSKKLLLSDSGFYLCAWIASQGHGYTFGSGTRLTVV.

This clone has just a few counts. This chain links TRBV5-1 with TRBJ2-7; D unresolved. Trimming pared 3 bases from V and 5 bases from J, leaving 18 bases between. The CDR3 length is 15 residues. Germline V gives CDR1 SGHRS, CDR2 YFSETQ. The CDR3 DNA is TGCGCCAGCAGCTCCCTATCGGCAGCGAGGAACGAGCAGTACTTC. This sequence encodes CASSSLSAARNEQYF. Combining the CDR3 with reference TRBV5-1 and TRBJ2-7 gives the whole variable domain KAGVTQTPRYLIKTRGQQVTLSCSPISGHRSVSWYQQTPGQGLQFLFEYFSETQRNKGNFPGRFSGRQFSNSRSEMNVSTLELGDSALYLCASSSLSAARNEQYFGPGTRLTVT.

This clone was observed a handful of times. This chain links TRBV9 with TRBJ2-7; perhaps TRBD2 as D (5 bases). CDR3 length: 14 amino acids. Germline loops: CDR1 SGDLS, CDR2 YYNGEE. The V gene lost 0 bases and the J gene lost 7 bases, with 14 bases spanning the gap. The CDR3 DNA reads TGTGCCAGCAGCGTAGAAGGCCAGCGCGGGGAGCAGTACTTC. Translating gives CASSVEGQRGEQYF.

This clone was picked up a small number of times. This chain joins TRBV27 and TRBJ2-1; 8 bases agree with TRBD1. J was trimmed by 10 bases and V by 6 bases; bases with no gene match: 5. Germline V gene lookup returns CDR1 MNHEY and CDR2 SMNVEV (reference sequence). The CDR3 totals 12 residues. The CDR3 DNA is TGTGCCAGCAGCCGACAGGGGACGGAGCAGTTCTTC. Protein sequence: CASSRQGTEQFF.

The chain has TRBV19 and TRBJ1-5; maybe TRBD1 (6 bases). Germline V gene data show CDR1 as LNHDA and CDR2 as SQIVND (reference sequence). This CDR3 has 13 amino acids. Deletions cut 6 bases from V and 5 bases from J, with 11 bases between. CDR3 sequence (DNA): TGTGCCAGTAGATGGACAGAGGATCAGCCCCAGCATTTT. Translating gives CASRWTEDQPQHF.

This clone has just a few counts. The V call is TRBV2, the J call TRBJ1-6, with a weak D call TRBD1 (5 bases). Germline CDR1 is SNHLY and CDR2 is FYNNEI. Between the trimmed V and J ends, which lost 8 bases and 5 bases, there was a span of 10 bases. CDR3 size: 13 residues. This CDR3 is CASFRVDNSPLHF. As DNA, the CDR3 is TGTGCCAGCTTCAGGGTCGATAATTCACCCCTCCACTTT.

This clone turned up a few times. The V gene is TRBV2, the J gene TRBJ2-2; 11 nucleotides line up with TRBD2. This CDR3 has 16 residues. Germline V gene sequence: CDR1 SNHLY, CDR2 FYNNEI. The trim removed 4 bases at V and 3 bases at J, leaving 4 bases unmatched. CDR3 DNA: TGTGCCAGCAGTGTCGTAGCGGGGGGGGACACCGGGGAGCTGTTTTTT. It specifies CASSVVAGGDTGELFF. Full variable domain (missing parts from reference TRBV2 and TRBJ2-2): EPEVTQTPSHQVTQMGQEVILRCVPISNHLYFYWYRQILGQKVEFLVSFYNNEISEKSEIFDDQFSVERPDGSNFTLKIRSTKLEDSAMYFCASSVVAGGDTGELFFGEGSRLTVL.

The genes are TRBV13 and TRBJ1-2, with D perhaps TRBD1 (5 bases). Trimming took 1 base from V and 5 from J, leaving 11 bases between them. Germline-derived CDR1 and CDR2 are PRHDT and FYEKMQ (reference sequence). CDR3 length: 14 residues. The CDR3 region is CASSLAGQPYGYTF. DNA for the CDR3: TGTGCCAGCAGCTTAGCAGGGCAGCCTTATGGCTACACCTTC.